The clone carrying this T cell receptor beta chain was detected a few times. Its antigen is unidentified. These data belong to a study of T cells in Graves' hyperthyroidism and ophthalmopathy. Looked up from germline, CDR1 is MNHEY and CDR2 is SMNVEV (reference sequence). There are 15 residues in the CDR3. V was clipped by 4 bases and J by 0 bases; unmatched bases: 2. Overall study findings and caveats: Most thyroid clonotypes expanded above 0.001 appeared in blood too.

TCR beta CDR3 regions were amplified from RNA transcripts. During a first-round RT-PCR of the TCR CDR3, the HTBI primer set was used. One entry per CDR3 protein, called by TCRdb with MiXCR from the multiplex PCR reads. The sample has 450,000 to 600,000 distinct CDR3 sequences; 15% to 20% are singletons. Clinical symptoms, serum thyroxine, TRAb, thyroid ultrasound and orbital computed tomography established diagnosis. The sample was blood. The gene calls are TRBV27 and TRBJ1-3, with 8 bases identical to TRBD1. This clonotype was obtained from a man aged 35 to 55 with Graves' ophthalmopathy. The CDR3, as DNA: TGTGCCAGCAGTTACAGGGGGAGCTCTGGAAACACCATATATTTT. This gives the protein CASSYRGSSGNTIYF.